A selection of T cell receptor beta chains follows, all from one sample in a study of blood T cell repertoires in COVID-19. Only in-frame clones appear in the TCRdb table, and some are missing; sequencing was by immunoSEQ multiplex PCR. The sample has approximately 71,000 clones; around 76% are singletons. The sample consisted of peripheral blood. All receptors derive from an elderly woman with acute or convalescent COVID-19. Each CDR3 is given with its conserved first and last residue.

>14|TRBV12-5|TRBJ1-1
CASGSPEDYTEAFF
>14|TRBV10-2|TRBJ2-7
CASSPRANFHEQYF
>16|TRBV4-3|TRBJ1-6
CASSQGRQGNNSPLHF
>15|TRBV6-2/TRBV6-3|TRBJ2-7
CASSPRLGWNNEQYF
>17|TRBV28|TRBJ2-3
CASSLGEWGAVTDTQYF
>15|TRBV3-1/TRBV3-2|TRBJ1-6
CASSPRSTGESPLHF
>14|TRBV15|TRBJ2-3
CATSRDGRTDTQYF
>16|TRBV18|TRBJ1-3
CASSPLVAIPGNTIYF
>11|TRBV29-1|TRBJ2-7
CSVATVYEQYF
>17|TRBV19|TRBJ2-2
CASNLRLAGKNTGELFF
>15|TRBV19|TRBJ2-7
CASNRTLLSRYEQYF
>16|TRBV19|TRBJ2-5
CASSASPGGPGETQYF
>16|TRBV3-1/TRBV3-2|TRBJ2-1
CASSQASGRGGYEQFF
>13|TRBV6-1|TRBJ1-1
CASSENKRFEAFF
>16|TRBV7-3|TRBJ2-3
CASSAVAGGSTDTQYF
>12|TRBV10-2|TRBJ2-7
CASSELNYEQYF
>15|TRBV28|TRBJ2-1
CASSFGGAAYNEQFF
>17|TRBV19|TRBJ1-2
CASSIVPGQGRNYGYTF
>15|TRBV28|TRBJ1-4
CASSLQGGTNEKLFF
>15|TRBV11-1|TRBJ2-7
CASSLALQRTYEQYF
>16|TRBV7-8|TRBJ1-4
CASSNVQGSTNEKLFF
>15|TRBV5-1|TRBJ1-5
CASSLAGSAGQPQHF
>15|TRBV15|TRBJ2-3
CATQGGGMSTDTQYF
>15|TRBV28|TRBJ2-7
CASSPGGTGPYEQYF
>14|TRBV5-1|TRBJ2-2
CASSLWQGAGELFF
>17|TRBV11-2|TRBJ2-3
CASSSGGGTSGTDTQYF
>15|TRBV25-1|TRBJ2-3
CASSPLVAGQDTQYF
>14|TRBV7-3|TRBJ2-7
CASSFVGVSDEQYF
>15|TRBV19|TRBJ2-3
CASSHGTGRTDTQYF
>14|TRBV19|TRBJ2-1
CASRPSGTYNEQFF
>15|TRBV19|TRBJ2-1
CASSMGSGRGNEQFF
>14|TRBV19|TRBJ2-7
CASSGRGRAYEQYF
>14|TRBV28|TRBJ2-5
CASSLTGGAETQYF